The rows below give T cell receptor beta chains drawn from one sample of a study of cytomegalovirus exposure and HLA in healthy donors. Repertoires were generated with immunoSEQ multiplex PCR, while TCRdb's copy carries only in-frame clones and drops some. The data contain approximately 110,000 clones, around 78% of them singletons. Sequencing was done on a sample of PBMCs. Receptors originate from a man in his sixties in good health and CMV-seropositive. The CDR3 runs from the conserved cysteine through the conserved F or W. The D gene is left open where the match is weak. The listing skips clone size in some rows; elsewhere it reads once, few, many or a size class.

CASSLVGSEETQYF | TGCGCCAGCAGCTTGGTCGGCAGCGAAGAGACCCAGTACTTC | TRBJ2-5 | - | TRBV5-1 | -
CASSSSGEETQYF | TGTGCCAGCAGCTCCTCCGGTGAAGAGACCCAGTACTTC | TRBJ2-5 | - | TRBV7-9 | -
CASSLPRPLGSPLHF | TGTGCCAGCAGTCTCCCTCGGCCTCTCGGGTCACCCCTCCACTTT | TRBJ1-6 | - | TRBV6-5 | -
CASSSTSGKETQYF | TGCGCCAGCAGTTCGACTAGCGGTAAAGAGACCCAGTACTTC | TRBJ2-5 | TRBD2 | TRBV5-1 | -
CASSLTRETQYF | TGTGCCAGCAGCTTGACTCGGGAGACCCAGTACTTC | TRBJ2-5 | - | TRBV7-6 | -
CASSEEGDRIYNSPLHF | TGTGCCAGCAGCGAGGAGGGGGACAGAATATATAATTCACCCCTCCACTTT | TRBJ1-6 | TRBD1 | TRBV9 | -
CASSVDSSTDTQYF | TGTGCCAGCAGTGTCGATAGCTCCACAGATACGCAGTATTTT | TRBJ2-3 | - | TRBV6-1 | -
CASSEALPDSSYEQYF | TGTGCCAGCAGTGAAGCGCTTCCGGACAGCTCCTACGAGCAGTACTTC | TRBJ2-7 | - | TRBV6-1 | -
CSVEPVSGVYAFF | TGCAGCGTTGAACCTGTCTCAGGGGTTTACGCTTTCTTT | TRBJ1-1 | - | TRBV29-1 | -
CASSLEGTYNEQFF | TGCGCCAGCAGTCTGGAGGGAACCTACAATGAGCAGTTCTTC | TRBJ2-1 | - | TRBV5-1 | -
CASSAGTGGRETQYF | TGTGCCAGCAGCGCCGGGACAGGGGGCCGAGAGACCCAGTACTTC | TRBJ2-5 | TRBD1 | TRBV5-4 | few
CPGSDDRGGITYEQYF | TGTCCTGGGAGCGACGATCGGGGGGGGATAACCTACGAGCAGTACTTC | TRBJ2-7 | - | TRBV22-1 | -
CASTEGTGKTDTQYF | TGCGCCAGCACCGAAGGGACAGGAAAGACAGATACGCAGTATTTT | TRBJ2-3 | TRBD1 | TRBV5-1 | -
CASSLSILAGLGTQYF | TGTGCCAGCAGTTTATCTATACTAGCGGGGCTTGGGACCCAGTACTTC | TRBJ2-5 | TRBD2 | TRBV27 | -
CASSRKTGAYEQYF | TGTGCCAGCAGCCGAAAAACAGGGGCCTACGAGCAGTACTTC | TRBJ2-7 | TRBD1 | TRBV27 | -
CSVEGRGAYNEQFF | TGCAGCGTTGAAGGACGGGGGGCCTACAATGAGCAGTTCTTC | TRBJ2-1 | TRBD2 | TRBV29-1 | once
CASSPLTGNTGELFF | TGTGCCAGCAGCCCACTGACAGGGAACACCGGGGAGCTGTTTTTT | TRBJ2-2 | - | TRBV5-4 | few
CASSLYGGGAAIDGYTF | TGTGCCAGCAGCTTATATGGAGGGGGCGCGGCGATCGACGGCTACACCTTC | TRBJ1-2 | TRBD1 | TRBV11-2 | -
CASSAFVAVAGSYNEQFF | TGTGCCAGCAGTGCATTCGTAGCTGTAGCGGGCTCCTACAATGAGCAGTTCTTC | TRBJ2-1 | TRBD2 | TRBV6-1 | -
CASRLQDSTDTQYF | TGTGCCAGTAGGCTACAGGACAGTACAGATACGCAGTATTTT | TRBJ2-3 | - | TRBV19 | -
CASSRQGNTEAFF | TGCGCCAGCAGCCGACAGGGGAACACTGAAGCTTTCTTT | TRBJ1-1 | TRBD1 | TRBV5-1 | few
CASSLFREAFF | TGTGCCAGCAGCTTGTTCCGTGAAGCTTTCTTT | TRBJ1-1 | - | TRBV11-2 | -
CASSRTGPPNSPLHF | TGTGCCAGCAGTCGAACAGGGCCCCCCAATTCACCCCTCCACTTT | TRBJ1-6 | - | TRBV6-5 | -
CASSHSGTVTDTQYF | TGTGCCAGCAGCCATTCCGGGACAGTAACAGATACGCAGTATTTT | TRBJ2-3 | TRBD1 | TRBV5-8 | -
CASSPAPSVAGELFF | TGTGCCAGCAGCCCAGCGCCCAGCGTGGCCGGGGAGCTGTTTTTT | TRBJ2-2 | - | TRBV7-3 | -
CASSALVQAYEQYF | TGTGCCAGCAGTGCACTAGTCCAAGCCTACGAGCAGTACTTC | TRBJ2-7 | - | TRBV2 | -
CASSPWGGAIYNEQFF | TGTGCCAGCAGCCCGTGGGGGGGGGCGATCTACAATGAGCAGTTCTTC | TRBJ2-1 | - | TRBV14 | -
CASSIGGMVKNQPQHF | TGTGCCAGTAGTATTGGGGGGATGGTAAAGAATCAGCCCCAGCATTTT | TRBJ1-5 | - | TRBV19 | few
CASRGRDRRYEQYF | TGTGCCAGCAGGGGCCGGGACAGGAGATACGAGCAGTACTTC | TRBJ2-7 | TRBD1 | TRBV27 | -
CASSVAQGQGHGYTF | TGTGCCAGCAGCGTAGCGCAGGGGCAGGGACATGGCTACACCTTC | TRBJ1-2 | - | TRBV9 | once
CASSARRDTEAFF | TGTGCCAGCAGCGCCCGGAGGGACACTGAAGCTTTCTTT | TRBJ1-1 | - | TRBV11-3 | -
CASSFGQDSSEPQHF | TGTGCCAGCAGCTTCGGACAGGACAGCTCCGAGCCCCAGCATTTT | TRBJ1-5 | TRBD1 | TRBV7-9 | -
CASSNRGVSVTDTQYF | TGCGCCAGCAGCAACAGGGGCGTCAGTGTCACAGATACGCAGTATTTT | TRBJ2-3 | TRBD1 | TRBV5-1 | -
CASSPDRRPNQPQHF | TGTGCCAGCAGCCCAGACAGGCGGCCCAATCAGCCCCAGCATTTT | TRBJ1-5 | - | TRBV7-2 | few
CASSVDLGGGGTDTQYF | TGTGCCAGCAGCGTAGATCTTGGCGGCGGGGGCACAGATACGCAGTATTTT | TRBJ2-3 | - | TRBV9 | few
CASSLSVAGTYNEQFF | TGTGCCAGCAGCTTGTCTGTAGCGGGAACCTACAATGAGCAGTTCTTC | TRBJ2-1 | TRBD2 | TRBV5-4 | -
CASRAPGYSPLHF | TGTGCCAGCAGGGCCCCAGGGTATTCACCCCTCCACTTT | TRBJ1-6 | - | TRBV25-1 | -
CASAWGTFTDTQYF | TGCGCCAGCGCATGGGGGACTTTCACAGATACGCAGTATTTT | TRBJ2-3 | - | TRBV4-1 | few
CAWTNLDREYSAGANVLTF | TGTGCCTGGACAAACCTGGACAGGGAGTATTCAGCTGGGGCCAACGTCCTGACTTTC | TRBJ2-6 | TRBD1 | TRBV30 | once
CASSFAGAGEQYF | TGCGCCAGCAGCTTCGCGGGGGCAGGGGAGCAGTACTTC | TRBJ2-7 | - | TRBV5-1 | few
CASSRGQGEEKLFF | TGTGCCAGCAGTAGAGGACAGGGGGAGGAAAAACTGTTTTTT | TRBJ1-4 | TRBD1 | TRBV6-5 | -
CASRGTAKETQYF | TGTGCCAGCAGGGGGACAGCTAAAGAGACCCAGTACTTC | TRBJ2-5 | TRBD1 | TRBV6-4 | -